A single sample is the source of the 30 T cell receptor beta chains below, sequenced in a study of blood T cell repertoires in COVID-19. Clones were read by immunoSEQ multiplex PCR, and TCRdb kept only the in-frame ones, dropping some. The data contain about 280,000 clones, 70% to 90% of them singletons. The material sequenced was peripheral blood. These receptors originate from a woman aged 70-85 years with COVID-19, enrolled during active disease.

CDR3 bases: TGTGCCAGTAGTATTTGGGGGGGACAGGAAGTGAACACTGAAGCTTTCTTT. Protein: CASSIWGGQEVNTEAFF. The chain couples TRBV19 to TRBJ1-1; 8 nucleotides agree with TRBD1. Germline V gene sequence: CDR1 LNHDA, CDR2 SQIVND (reference sequence). CDR3 length equals 17 residues. J lost 0 bases, V lost 3 bases, and 9 bases had no gene match.

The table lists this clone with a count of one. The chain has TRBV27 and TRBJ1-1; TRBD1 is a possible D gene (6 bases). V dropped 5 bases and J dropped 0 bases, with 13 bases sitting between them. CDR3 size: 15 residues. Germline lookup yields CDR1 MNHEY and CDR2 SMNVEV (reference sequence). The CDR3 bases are TGTGCCAGCAGTCCGGACAGACTCTTGAACACTGAAGCTTTCTTT. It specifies CASSPDRLLNTEAFF.

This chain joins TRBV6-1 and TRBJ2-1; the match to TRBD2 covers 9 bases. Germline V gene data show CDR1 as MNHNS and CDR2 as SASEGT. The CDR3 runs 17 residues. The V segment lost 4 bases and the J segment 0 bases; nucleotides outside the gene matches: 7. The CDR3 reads CASSGQRGASSYNEQFF. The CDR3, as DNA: TGTGCCAGCAGTGGCCAGCGGGGGGCCAGCTCCTACAATGAGCAGTTCTTC.

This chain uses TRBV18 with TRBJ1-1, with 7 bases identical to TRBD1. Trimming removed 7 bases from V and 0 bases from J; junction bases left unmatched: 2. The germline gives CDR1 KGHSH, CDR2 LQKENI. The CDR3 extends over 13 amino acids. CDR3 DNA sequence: TGTGCCAGCTTGGGACAGATGAACACTGAAGCTTTCTTT. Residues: CASLGQMNTEAFF.

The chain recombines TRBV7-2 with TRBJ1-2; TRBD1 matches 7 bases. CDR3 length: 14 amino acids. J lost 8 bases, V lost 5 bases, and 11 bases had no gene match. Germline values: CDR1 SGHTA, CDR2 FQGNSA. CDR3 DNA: TGTGCCAGCAGCACCAAGACAGGGCCCTGGGGCTACACCTTC. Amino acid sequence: CASSTKTGPWGYTF.

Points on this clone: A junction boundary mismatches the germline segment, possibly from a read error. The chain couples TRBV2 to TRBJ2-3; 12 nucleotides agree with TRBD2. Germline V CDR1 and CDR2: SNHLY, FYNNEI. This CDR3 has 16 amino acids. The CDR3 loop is CASSLLAGGRGDTQYF. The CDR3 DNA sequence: TGCGCCAGCAGTCTCCTAGCGGGGGGGCGGGGAGATACGCAGTATTTT.

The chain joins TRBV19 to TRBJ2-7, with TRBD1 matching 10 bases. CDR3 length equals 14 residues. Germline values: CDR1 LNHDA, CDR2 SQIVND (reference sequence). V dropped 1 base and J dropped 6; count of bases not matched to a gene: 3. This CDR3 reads CASSIVTGGGEQYF. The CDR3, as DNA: TGTGCCAGTAGTATAGTGACAGGGGGCGGCGAGCAGTACTTC.

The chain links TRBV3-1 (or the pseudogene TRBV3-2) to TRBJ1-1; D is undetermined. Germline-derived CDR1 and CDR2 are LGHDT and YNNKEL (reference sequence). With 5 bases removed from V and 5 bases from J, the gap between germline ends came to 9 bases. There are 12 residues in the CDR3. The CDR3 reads CASSVGGTEAFF. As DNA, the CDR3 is TGTGCCAGCAGCGTAGGAGGAACTGAAGCTTTCTTT.

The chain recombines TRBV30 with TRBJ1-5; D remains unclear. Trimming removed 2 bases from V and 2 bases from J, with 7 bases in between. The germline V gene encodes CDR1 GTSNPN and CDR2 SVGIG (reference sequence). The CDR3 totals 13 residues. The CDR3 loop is CAWSLRGNQPQHF. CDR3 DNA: TGTGCCTGGAGTTTACGGGGCAATCAGCCCCAGCATTTT.

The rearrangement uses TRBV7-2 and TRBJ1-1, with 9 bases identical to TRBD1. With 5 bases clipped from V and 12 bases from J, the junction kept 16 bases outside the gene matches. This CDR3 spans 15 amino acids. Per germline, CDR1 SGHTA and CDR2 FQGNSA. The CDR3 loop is CASSPSSPGQGSPFF. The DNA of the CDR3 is TGTGCCAGCAGCCCTTCCTCCCCGGGACAGGGTTCTCCTTTCTTT.

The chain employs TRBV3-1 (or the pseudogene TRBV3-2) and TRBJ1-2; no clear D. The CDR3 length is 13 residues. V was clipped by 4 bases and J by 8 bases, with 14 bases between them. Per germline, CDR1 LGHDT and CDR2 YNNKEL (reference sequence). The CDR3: CASSRQSSGGYTF. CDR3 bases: TGTGCCAGCAGCCGGCAGTCGTCGGGGGGCTACACCTTC.

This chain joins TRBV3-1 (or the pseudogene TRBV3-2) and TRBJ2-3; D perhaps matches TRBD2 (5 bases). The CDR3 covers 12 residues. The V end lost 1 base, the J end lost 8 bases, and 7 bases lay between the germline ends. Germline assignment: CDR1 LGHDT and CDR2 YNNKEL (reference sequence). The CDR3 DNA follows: TGTGCCAGCAGCCAAGCTAGCAGTACGCAGTATTTT. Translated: CASSQASSTQYF.

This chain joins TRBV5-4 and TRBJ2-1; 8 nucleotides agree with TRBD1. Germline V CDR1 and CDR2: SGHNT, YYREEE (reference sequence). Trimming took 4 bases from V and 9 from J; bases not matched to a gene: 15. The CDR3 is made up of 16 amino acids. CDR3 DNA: TGTGCCAGCAGCCCCGCTCCGGGACAGGAGCCTCCTGAGCAGTTCTTC. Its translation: CASSPAPGQEPPEQFF.

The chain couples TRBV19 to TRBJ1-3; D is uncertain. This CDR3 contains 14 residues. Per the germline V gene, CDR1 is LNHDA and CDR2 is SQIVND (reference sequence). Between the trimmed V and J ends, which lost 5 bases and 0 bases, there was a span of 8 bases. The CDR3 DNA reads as TGTGCCAGTAGTCGCGGATACTCTGGAAACACCATATATTTT. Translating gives CASSRGYSGNTIYF.

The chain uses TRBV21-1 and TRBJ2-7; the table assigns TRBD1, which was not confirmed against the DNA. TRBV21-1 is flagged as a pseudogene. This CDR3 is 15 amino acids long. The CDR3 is CASSHYRGAAYEQYF. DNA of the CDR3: TGTGCCAGCAGTCACTACAGGGGGGCGGCCTACGAGCAGTACTTC.

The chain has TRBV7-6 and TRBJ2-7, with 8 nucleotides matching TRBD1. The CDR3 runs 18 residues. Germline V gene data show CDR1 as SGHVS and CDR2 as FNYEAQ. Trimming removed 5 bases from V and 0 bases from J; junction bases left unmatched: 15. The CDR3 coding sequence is TGTGCCAGCAGCCAGATAGGGTTCGGGACAGGAAGCTCCTACGAGCAGTACTTC. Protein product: CASSQIGFGTGSSYEQYF.

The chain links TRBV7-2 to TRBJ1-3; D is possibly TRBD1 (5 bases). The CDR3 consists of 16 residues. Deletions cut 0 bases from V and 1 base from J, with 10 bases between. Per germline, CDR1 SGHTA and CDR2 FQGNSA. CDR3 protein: CASSLAVRTSGNTIYF. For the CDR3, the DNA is TGTGCCAGCAGCTTAGCGGTCCGGACATCTGGAAACACCATATATTTT.

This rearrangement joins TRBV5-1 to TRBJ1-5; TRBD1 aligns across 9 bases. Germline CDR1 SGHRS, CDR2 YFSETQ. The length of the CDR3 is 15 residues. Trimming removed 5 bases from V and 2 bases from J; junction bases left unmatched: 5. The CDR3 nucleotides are TGCGCCAGCAGTCCTACAGGGGGCGGCAATCAGCCCCAGCATTTT. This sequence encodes CASSPTGGGNQPQHF.

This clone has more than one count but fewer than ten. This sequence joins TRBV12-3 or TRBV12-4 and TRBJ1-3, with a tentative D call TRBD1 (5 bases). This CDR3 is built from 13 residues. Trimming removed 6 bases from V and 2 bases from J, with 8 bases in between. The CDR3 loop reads CASRTEPGNTIYF. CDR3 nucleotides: TGTGCCAGCAGGACAGAGCCTGGAAACACCATATATTTT.

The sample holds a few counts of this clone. As DNA, the CDR3 is TGTGCCAGCAGCGACGGACAGATTTACGAGCAGTACTTC. This translates into CASSDGQIYEQYF. The chain combines TRBV6-6 with TRBJ2-7; D may be TRBD1 (6 bases). Germline V lookup: CDR1 MNHNY, CDR2 SVGAGI (reference sequence). This CDR3 is built from 13 residues. V dropped 6 bases and J dropped 4 bases, with 13 bases sitting between them.

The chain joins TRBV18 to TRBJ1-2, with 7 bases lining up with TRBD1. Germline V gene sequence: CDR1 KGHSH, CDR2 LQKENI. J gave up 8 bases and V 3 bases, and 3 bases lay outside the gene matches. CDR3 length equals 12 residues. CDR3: CASSPETGGYTF. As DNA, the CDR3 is TGTGCCAGCTCACCGGAGACAGGGGGCTACACCTTC.

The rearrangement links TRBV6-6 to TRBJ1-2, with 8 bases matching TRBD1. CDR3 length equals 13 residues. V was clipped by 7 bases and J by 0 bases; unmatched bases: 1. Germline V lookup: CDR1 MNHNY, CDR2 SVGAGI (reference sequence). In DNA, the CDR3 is TGTGCCAGCAAACAGGGGGCTAACTATGGCTACACCTTC. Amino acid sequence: CASKQGANYGYTF.

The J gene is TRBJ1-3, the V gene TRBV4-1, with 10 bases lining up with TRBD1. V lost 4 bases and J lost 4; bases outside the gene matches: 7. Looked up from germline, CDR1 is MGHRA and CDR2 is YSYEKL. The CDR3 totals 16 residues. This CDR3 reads CASSRSDRGLGNTIYF. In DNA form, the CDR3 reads TGCGCCAGCAGCCGATCCGACAGGGGGCTAGGAAACACCATATATTTT.

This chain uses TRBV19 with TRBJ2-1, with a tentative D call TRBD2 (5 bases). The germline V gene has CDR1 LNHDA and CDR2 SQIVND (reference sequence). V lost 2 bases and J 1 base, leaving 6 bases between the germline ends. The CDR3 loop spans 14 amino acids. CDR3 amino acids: CASSISGSYNEQFF. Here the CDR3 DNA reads TGTGCCAGTAGTATAAGCGGTTCCTACAATGAGCAGTTCTTC.

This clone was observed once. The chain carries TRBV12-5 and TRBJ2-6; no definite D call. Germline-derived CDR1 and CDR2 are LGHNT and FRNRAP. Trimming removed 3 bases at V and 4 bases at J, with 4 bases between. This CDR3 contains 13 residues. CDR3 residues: CASGLAGANVLTF. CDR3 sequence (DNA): TGTGCTAGTGGTTTAGCAGGGGCCAACGTCCTGACTTTC.

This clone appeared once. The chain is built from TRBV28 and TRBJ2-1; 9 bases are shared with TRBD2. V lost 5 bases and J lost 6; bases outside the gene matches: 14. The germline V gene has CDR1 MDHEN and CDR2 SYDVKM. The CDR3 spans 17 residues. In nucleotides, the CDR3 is TGTGCCAGCAGTCGCTCTGGAAGCGGGGGGCCATTCAATGAGCAGTTCTTC. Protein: CASSRSGSGGPFNEQFF.

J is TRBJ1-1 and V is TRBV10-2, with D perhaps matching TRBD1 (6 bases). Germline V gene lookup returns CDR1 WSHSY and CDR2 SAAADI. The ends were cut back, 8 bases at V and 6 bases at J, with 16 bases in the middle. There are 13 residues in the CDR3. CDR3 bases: TGCGCCAGCGTCGGGGGGGGCTTCGCTGAAGCTTTCTTT. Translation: CASVGGGFAEAFF.

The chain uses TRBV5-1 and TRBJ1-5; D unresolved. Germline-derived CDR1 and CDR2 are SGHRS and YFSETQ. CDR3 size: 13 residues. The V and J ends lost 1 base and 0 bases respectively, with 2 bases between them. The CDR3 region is CASSLHSNQPQHF. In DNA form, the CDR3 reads TGCGCCAGCAGCTTGCATAGCAATCAGCCCCAGCATTTT.

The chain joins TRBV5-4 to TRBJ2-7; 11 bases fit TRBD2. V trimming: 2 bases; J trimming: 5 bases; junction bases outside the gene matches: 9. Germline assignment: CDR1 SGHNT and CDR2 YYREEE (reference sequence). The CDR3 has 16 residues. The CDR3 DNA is TGTGCCAGCAGCTTCCTTCTAGCGGGGGGAGAGCACGAGCAGTACTTC. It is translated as CASSFLLAGGEHEQYF.

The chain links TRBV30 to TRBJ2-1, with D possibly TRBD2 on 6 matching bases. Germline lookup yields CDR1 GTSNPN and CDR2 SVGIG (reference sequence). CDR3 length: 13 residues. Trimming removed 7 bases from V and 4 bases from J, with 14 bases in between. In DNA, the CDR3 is TGTGCCTTGGGACTCCGCGGTTACAATGAGCAGTTCTTC. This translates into CALGLRGYNEQFF.